The sequence of this T cell receptor (beta chain) was determined in a study of blood T cells in healthy people across ages. Concerning this clonotype: Its antigen remains unidentified.

A second PCR, run for roughly 7 to 11 cycles, used a sample-barcoded 5' primer plus a J-beta primer mix. The template-switch adaptor was a 5' adaptor with 12 random nucleotides. It tagged each cDNA molecule. Each single sample gave us at least 3 million CDR3-containing paired-end reads. TCRdb re-derived calls from the 5' RACE reads in MiXCR, one entry per CDR3 protein. The sample records roughly 860,000 distinct CDR3 sequences, around 62% being singletons. Caucasian individuals from Russia who were healthy and aged 6 to 90 acted as donors. The CDR3 sequence is 14 residues long. From germline, CDR1 is SQVTM and CDR2 ANQGSEA. Trimming pared 5 bases from V and 0 bases from J, leaving 13 bases between. General observations from the study: Older age went with lower TCR beta diversity per million T cells, in a roughly linear way.

The sequence derives from a man aged 30 to 45 in good health. The gene calls are TRBV29-1 and TRBJ1-1; D call uncertain. Sequencing was carried out using blood. CDR3 sequence: CSVHGILMNTEAFF. The CDR3 nucleotides are TGCAGCGTTCATGGGATTTTAATGAACACTGAAGCTTTCTTT.